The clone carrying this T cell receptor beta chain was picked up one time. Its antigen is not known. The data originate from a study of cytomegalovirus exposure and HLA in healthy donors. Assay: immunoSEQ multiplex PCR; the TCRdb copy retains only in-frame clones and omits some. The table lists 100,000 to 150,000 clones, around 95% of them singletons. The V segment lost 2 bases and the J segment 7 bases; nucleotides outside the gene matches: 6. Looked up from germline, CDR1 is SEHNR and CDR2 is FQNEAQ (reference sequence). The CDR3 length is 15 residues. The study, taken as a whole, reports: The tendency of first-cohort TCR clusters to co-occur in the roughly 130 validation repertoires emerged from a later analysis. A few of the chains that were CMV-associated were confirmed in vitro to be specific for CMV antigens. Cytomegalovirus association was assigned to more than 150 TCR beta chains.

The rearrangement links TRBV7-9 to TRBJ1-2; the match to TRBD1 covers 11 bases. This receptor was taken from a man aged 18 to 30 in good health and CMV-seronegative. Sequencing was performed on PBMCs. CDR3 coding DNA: TGTGCCAGCAGCTTACTAGGACAGGGGGCGGTTGGCTACACCTTC. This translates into CASSLLGQGAVGYTF.